This entry is about one TCR beta chain. This sample was taken from a study of blood T cell repertoires in COVID-19. Study summary: Researchers got acute and convalescent COVID-19 samples from the United States, Italy and Spain.

CDR3 size: 14 residues. V gave up 2 bases and J gave up 3 bases, with 8 bases separating them. The germline V gene has CDR1 MNHEY and CDR2 SMNVEV (reference sequence). Those enrolled in Seattle joined during active infection and were followed longitudinally afterward. Source study methods: Estimation of nucleated cell counts relied on the amplification of reference gene primers. The repertoire was sequenced with immunoSEQ multiplex PCR; TCRdb's copy has only in-frame clones and lacks some. V, J and clone size were drawn from that table, and D and trimming were deduced from the DNA. This table holds 300,000 to 400,000 clones, roughly 90% found once.

Source material: peripheral blood. The chain uses TRBV27 and TRBJ1-5; D not resolved. This TCR came from a man aged 30 to 39 with COVID-19, enrolled during active disease. The DNA of the CDR3 is TGTGCCAGCAGTTTAGTCGGGGTCAATCAGCCCCAGCATTTT. Translated: CASSLVGVNQPQHF.